This TCR beta chain was recovered during a study of blood T cell repertoires in COVID-19. Study overall: COVID-19 samples collected from the United States, Italy and Spain covered acute and convalescent phases. T cells, B-cell-depleted T cells, or PBMCs supplied cDNA or gDNA.

Method: immunoSEQ multiplex PCR; TCRdb's copy keeps in-frame clones and lacks some. The sample contains some 96,000 clones, about 77% of which appear only once. Germline assignment: CDR1 MGHDK and CDR2 SYGVNS. Trimming shortened V by 3 bases and J by 2 bases, and 4 bases separated the two germline ends. The CDR3 has 12 amino acids. The specimen sequenced was peripheral blood. V is TRBV25-1 and J is TRBJ1-1; D is unresolved. The source of this sequence is a man in his sixties or seventies with active or convalescent COVID-19. CDR3 protein: CASSDRNTEAFF. The CDR3 region has the DNA TGTGCCAGCAGTGATAGAAACACTGAAGCTTTCTTT.